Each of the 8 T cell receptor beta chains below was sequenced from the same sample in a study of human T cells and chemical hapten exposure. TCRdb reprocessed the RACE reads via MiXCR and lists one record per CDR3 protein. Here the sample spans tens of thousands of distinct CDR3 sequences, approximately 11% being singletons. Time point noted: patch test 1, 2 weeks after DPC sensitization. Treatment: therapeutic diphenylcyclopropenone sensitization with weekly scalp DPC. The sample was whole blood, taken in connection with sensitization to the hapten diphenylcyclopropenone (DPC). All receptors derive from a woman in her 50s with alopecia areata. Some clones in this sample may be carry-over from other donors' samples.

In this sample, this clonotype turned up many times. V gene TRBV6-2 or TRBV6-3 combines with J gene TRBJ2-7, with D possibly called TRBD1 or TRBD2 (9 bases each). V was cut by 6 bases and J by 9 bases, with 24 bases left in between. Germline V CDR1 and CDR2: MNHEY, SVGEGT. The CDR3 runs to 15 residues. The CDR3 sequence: CASSSREGQGLAQYF. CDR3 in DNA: TGTGCCAGCAGCTCCAGAGAGGGACAGGGACTAGCGCAGTACTTC.

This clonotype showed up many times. The CDR3 DNA is TGCAGTGCTAGAGAGGGGTGGATGAACACTGAAGCTTTCTTT. Its translation is CSAREGWMNTEAFF. The chain links TRBV20-1 to TRBJ1-1; D gene uncertain. This CDR3 comprises 14 residues. The ends were cut back, 0 bases at V and 0 bases at J, with 8 bases in the middle. CDR1 DFQATT and CDR2 SNEGSKA come from the germline V gene (reference sequence).

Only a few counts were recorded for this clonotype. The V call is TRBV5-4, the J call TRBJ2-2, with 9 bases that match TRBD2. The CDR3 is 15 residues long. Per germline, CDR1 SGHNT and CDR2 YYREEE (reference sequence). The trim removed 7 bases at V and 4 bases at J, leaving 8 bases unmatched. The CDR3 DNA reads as TGTGCCAGCCGCCCGGCGGGAGGGCGCACCGGGGAGCTGTTTTTT. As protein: CASRPAGGRTGELFF.

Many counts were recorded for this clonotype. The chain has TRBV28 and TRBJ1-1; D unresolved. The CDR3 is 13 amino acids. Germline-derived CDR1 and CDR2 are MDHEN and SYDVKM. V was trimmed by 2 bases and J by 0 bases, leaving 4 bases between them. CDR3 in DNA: TGTGCCAGCAGTTTAACGTTGAACACTGAAGCTTTCTTT. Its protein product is CASSLTLNTEAFF.

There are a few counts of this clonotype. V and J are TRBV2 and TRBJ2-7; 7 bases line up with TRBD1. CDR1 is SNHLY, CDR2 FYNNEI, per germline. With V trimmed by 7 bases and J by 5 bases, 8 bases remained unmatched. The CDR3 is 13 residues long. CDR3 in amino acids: CASNRGTSNEQYF. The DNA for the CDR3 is TGTGCCAGCAACAGGGGCACAAGTAACGAGCAGTACTTC.

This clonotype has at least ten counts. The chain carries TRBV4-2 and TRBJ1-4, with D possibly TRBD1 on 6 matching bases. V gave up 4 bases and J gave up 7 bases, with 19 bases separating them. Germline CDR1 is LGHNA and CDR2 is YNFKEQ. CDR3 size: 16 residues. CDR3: CASSLRGQAASEKLFF. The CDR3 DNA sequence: TGTGCCAGCAGCCTCCGGGGGCAGGCGGCGAGTGAAAAACTGTTTTTT.

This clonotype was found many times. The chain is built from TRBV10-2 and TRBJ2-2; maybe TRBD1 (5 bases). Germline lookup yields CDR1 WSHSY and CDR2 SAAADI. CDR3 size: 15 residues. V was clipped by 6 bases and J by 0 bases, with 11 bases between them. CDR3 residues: CASSGQVANTGELFF. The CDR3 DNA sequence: TGCGCCAGCAGCGGACAAGTCGCGAACACCGGGGAGCTGTTTTTT.

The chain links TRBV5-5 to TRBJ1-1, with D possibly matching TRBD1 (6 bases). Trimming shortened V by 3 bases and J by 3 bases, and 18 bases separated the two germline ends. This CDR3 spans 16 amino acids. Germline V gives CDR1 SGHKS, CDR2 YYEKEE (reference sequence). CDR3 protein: CASSSQGEQRDTEAFF. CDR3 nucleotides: TGTGCCAGCAGCTCACAGGGTGAACAGAGGGACACTGAAGCTTTCTTT. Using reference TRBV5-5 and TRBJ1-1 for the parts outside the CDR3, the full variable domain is DAGVTQSPTHLIKTRGQQVTLRCSPISGHKSVSWYQQVLGQGPQFIFQYYEKEERGRGNFPDRFSARQFPNYSSELNVNALLLGDSALYLCASSSQGEQRDTEAFFGQGTRLTVV.